A selection of T cell receptor beta chains follows, all from one sample in a study of preoperative IRX-2 immunotherapy in early breast cancer. Only in-frame clones appear in the TCRdb table, and some are missing; sequencing was by immunoSEQ multiplex PCR. The repertoire has tens of thousands of clones, around 90% of them found once; the top ten carry around 9.6%. Sampling was carried out from a patient treated with IRX-2 immunotherapy. The receptors were sampled from a human donor with breast cancer. Each CDR3 is given with its conserved first and last residue. A D gene is named only where the DNA matches it firmly. Clone size is given for some rows only: seen once, a few or many times, or a class if the clone is expanded.

DNA | CDR3 | D | J | V | size
TGTGCCTGGGGTCTCGGTGGGTTAAACACCGGGGAGCTGTTTTTT | CAWGLGGLNTGELFF | NA | TRBJ2-2 | TRBV30 | NA
TGCAGTGCTGGATCGTCCTACGAGCAGTACTTC | CSAGSSYEQYF | NA | TRBJ2-7 | TRBV20-1 | few
TGTGCCACCAGCTTACGGTCCGAGCGGACAGATACGCAGTATTTT | CATSLRSERTDTQYF | NA | TRBJ2-3 | TRBV15 | NA
TGTGCCTGGAGGGGACAGGGGGAAGGGAATGGCTACACCTTC | CAWRGQGEGNGYTF | TRBD1 | TRBJ1-2 | TRBV30 | NA
TGTGCCAGCAGCTTAAAGAGACAGGGGTGGGCAGATACGCAGTATTTT | CASSLKRQGWADTQYF | TRBD1 | TRBJ2-3 | TRBV7-9 | once
TGTGCCAGCAATGGAGAGGCCCTCGGCAAAAACATTCAGTACTTC | CASNGEALGKNIQYF | NA | TRBJ2-4 | TRBV6-6 | few
TGTGCCAGCAGTCACCGACAGGGAACAACTAATGAAAAACTGTTTTTT | CASSHRQGTTNEKLFF | TRBD1 | TRBJ1-4 | TRBV6-6 | NA
TGTGCCAGCATCTCGGGACAGGGGGCCAATAATGAGCAGTTCTTC | CASISGQGANNEQFF | TRBD1 | TRBJ2-1 | TRBV6-1 | NA
TGTGCCAGCAGCTTAGTTTTGGGACCCACTGAAGCTTTCTTT | CASSLVLGPTEAFF | NA | TRBJ1-1 | TRBV7-9 | NA
TGTGCCAGTAGGTCGACGGGGGGCACAGATACGCAGTATTTT | CASRSTGGTDTQYF | NA | TRBJ2-3 | TRBV19 | NA
TGTGCCAGCAGTGGGGACGGCCTATATGGCTACACCTTC | CASSGDGLYGYTF | NA | TRBJ1-2 | TRBV2 | few
TGCAGTGCTCCGACCCCAGAGCAGTTCTTC | CSAPTPEQFF | NA | TRBJ2-1 | TRBV20-1 | NA
TGTGCCACCAGTTTTGGGCAGGACAGCGATACGCAGTATTTT | CATSFGQDSDTQYF | NA | TRBJ2-3 | TRBV15 | NA
TGTGCCAGCAGCTTGGGGGGAGTGAACACTGAAGCTTTCTTT | CASSLGGVNTEAFF | NA | TRBJ1-1 | TRBV7-9 | NA
TGCGCCAGCAGCCTCTCGGGACTCCACTCCCCCCAAGAGACCCAGTACTTC | CASSLSGLHSPQETQYF | NA | TRBJ2-5 | TRBV5-1 | NA
TGCGCCAGCAGCTTAGTCGTGGGCAAAGCCTACGAGCAGTACTTC | CASSLVVGKAYEQYF | NA | TRBJ2-7 | TRBV5-1 | NA
TGCGCCAGCAGCCCAGACAGCAGCAATCAGCCCCAGCATTTT | CASSPDSSNQPQHF | NA | TRBJ1-5 | TRBV4-3 | NA
TGTGCCAGCAGCCCACGCGATATGACAGGGCTTTATGGAAACACCATATATTTT | CASSPRDMTGLYGNTIYF | TRBD1 | TRBJ1-3 | TRBV13 | NA
TGCGCCAGCAGCTTGGTTGTTGGAAGCACAGATACGCAGTATTTT | CASSLVVGSTDTQYF | NA | TRBJ2-3 | TRBV5-1 | NA
TGCGCCAGCAGTCTGGACAGAACCTACGAGCAGTACTTC | CASSLDRTYEQYF | NA | TRBJ2-7 | TRBV23-1 | NA
TGTGCCAGCAGTCCATCCCACGGCACCTACGAGCAGTACTTC | CASSPSHGTYEQYF | NA | TRBJ2-7 | TRBV28 | once
TGTGCCAGTAGTATTCAACAGGGGATGGGCGATCAGCCCCAGCATTTT | CASSIQQGMGDQPQHF | TRBD1 | TRBJ1-5 | TRBV19 | NA
TGTGCCTGGATGGGCAGGGGGCAAGAGACCCAGTACTTC | CAWMGRGQETQYF | TRBD1 | TRBJ2-5 | TRBV30 | NA
TGTGCCAGCAGTTTTGTTCGAAACACCATATATTTT | CASSFVRNTIYF | NA | TRBJ1-3 | TRBV28 | NA
TGTGCCAGCAGCTATTCTAGCGGGAGAGGGGAGACCCAGTACTTC | CASSYSSGRGETQYF | TRBD2 | TRBJ2-5 | TRBV7-9 | NA
TGTGCCAGCAGCCCTCCCGGTTCCGATGGCTACACCTTC | CASSPPGSDGYTF | NA | TRBJ1-2 | TRBV7-9 | NA
TGTGCCAGTAGTTCTTCGATAAGGGGGGAGACCCAGTACTTC | CASSSSIRGETQYF | NA | TRBJ2-5 | TRBV19 | NA
TGTGCCAGCTCACCACCAGGGGGAGCCTACAATGAGCAGTTCTTC | CASSPPGGAYNEQFF | NA | TRBJ2-1 | TRBV18 | NA
TGTGCCAGCAGCTACCGGACTAGCGGGAGGCCAGATACGCAGTATTTT | CASSYRTSGRPDTQYF | TRBD2 | TRBJ2-3 | TRBV11-2 | once
TGTGCCACCAGCAGAGCCGGGGGAAACTACAATGAGCAGTTCTTC | CATSRAGGNYNEQFF | NA | TRBJ2-1 | TRBV15 | NA
TGTGCCAGCAGCTTTCTAGCAGGCACCGGGGAGCTGTTTTTT | CASSFLAGTGELFF | NA | TRBJ2-2 | TRBV11-2 | NA
TGCGCCAGCAGCACCAGGACAGGGACGAACACCGGGGAGCTGTTTTTT | CASSTRTGTNTGELFF | TRBD1 | TRBJ2-2 | TRBV4-3 | NA
TGTGCCAGCACCCTAATAGACAGGGGAATCCACGAGCAGTACTTC | CASTLIDRGIHEQYF | TRBD1 | TRBJ2-7 | TRBV5-6 | NA
TGTGCCAGCTCACCGGGGACAGGGGAAAGCAATCAGCCCCAGCATTTT | CASSPGTGESNQPQHF | TRBD1 | TRBJ1-5 | TRBV18 | NA
TGTGCCAGCAGCTCCCGACTTGAGGTCACAGATACGCAGTATTTT | CASSSRLEVTDTQYF | NA | TRBJ2-3 | TRBV7-9 | NA
TGCGCCAGCAGCCAAGTCGGACAGGCGACCTACGAGCAGTACTTC | CASSQVGQATYEQYF | TRBD1 | TRBJ2-7 | TRBV4-3 | NA
TGTGCCAGCAGCTTAGGGCCGAGCGTTAGCACAGATACGCAGTATTTT | CASSLGPSVSTDTQYF | NA | TRBJ2-3 | TRBV7-8 | NA
NA | CASSFLAGTDTQYF | NA | TRBJ2-3 | TRBV28 | NA
TGTGCCAGCAGTTTAGGGCGGGACTACGAGCAGTACTTC | CASSLGRDYEQYF | NA | TRBJ2-7 | TRBV28 | NA